A single sample is the source of the 21 T cell receptor beta chains below, sequenced in a study of blood T cell repertoires in COVID-19. Sequencing was performed with immunoSEQ multiplex PCR; in TCRdb, only in-frame clones are kept and a portion is missing. The table shows around 140,000 clones, with nearly 85% occurring only once. Sample: PBMCs or T cells enriched from blood (not recorded which). These receptors all come from a man aged 50-60 years in a cohort exposed to, infected with or recovered from COVID-19 (not recorded which).

The chain couples TRBV18 to TRBJ2-6; tentative D call: TRBD2 (5 bases). Germline loops: CDR1 KGHSH, CDR2 LQKENI. V lost 2 bases and J 4 bases, leaving 12 bases between the germline ends. The CDR3 length is 16 residues. CDR3 region: CASSPELDAGANVLTF. The CDR3 DNA reads as TGTGCCAGCTCACCAGAACTAGATGCAGGGGCCAACGTCCTGACTTTC.

This clone was detected only a few times. This rearrangement joins TRBV11-2 to TRBJ2-7; D is undetermined. This CDR3 contains 14 residues. Trimming pared 4 bases from V and 2 bases from J, leaving 12 bases between. Germline loops: CDR1 SGHAT, CDR2 FQNNGV. CDR3 sequence reads: CASSYPGFAYEQYF. In DNA, the CDR3 is TGTGCCAGCAGCTACCCGGGTTTTGCCTACGAGCAGTACTTC.

The chain uses TRBV19 and TRBJ1-5, with unresolved D. V gave up 5 bases and J gave up 3 bases, with 14 bases separating them. Germline V gives CDR1 LNHDA, CDR2 SQIVND (reference sequence). The CDR3 has 15 residues. CDR3 nucleotide sequence: TGTGCCAGTAGTCCCCGTGGAGGGTCCAATCAGCCCCAGCATTTT. It codes for CASSPRGGSNQPQHF.

The chain couples TRBV28 to TRBJ2-5; D gene uncertain. Trimming removed 1 base from V and 5 bases from J, with 14 bases in between. CDR3 length: 15 residues. The germline CDR1 and CDR2 sequences are MDHEN and SYDVKM. The CDR3 nucleotides read TGTGCCAGCAGTTTATCCCGGAGAGAATCGGAGACCCAGTACTTC. This gives the protein CASSLSRRESETQYF.

The chain carries TRBV7-2 and TRBJ1-3, with TRBD1 as a possible D gene (6 bases). In germline, CDR1 is SGHTA, CDR2 FQGNSA. The V gene lost 6 bases and the J gene lost 2 bases, with 17 bases spanning the gap. This CDR3 has 16 residues. This CDR3 reads CASSSGTPNTGNTIYF. The CDR3 region has the DNA TGTGCCAGCAGTTCCGGGACACCGAATACTGGAAACACCATATATTTT.

This rearrangement joins TRBV7-2 to TRBJ1-2, with 8 bases fitting TRBD1. The CDR3 loop spans 14 amino acids. From germline, CDR1 is SGHTA and CDR2 FQGNSA. The V segment lost 4 bases and the J segment 7 bases; nucleotides outside the gene matches: 8. This CDR3 is CASSSRQGTAGYTF. CDR3 DNA sequence: TGTGCCAGCAGCTCAAGACAGGGGACGGCTGGCTACACCTTC.

The rearrangement joins TRBV12-3 or TRBV12-4 to TRBJ2-7; D perhaps matches TRBD1 (6 bases). This CDR3 spans 13 amino acids. The V end was cut by 4 bases, the J end by 6 bases, with 13 bases between. CDR3 amino acids: CASSWGPSIEQYF. The CDR3 DNA follows: TGTGCCAGCAGTTGGGGGCCCAGCATCGAGCAGTACTTC.

The chain uses TRBV7-9 and TRBJ1-1; no clear D. V was trimmed by 2 bases and J by 4 bases, leaving 14 bases between them. The CDR3 is 15 amino acids. The germline V gene has CDR1 SEHNR and CDR2 FQNEAQ (reference sequence). CDR3 bases: TGTGCCAGCAGCTTACGAGGGTGGGGAGGCACTGAAGCTTTCTTT. Residues: CASSLRGWGGTEAFF.

V usage is TRBV30 and J usage is TRBJ1-1, with 7 positions matching TRBD1. This CDR3 comprises 13 residues. CDR1 and CDR2 from the germline V gene are GTSNPN and SVGIG (reference sequence). V shed 2 bases, J shed 5 bases, and the junction held 5 bases outside the gene matches. Here the CDR3 reads CAWSTQGKTEAFF. The CDR3 bases are TGTGCCTGGAGTACACAGGGGAAAACTGAAGCTTTCTTT.

The V gene is TRBV28, the J gene TRBJ1-6; D uncertain. This CDR3 has 18 amino acids. CDR1 is MDHEN and CDR2 is SYDVKM in the germline V gene. V lost 5 bases, J lost 0 bases, and 17 bases lay in between. In nucleotides, the CDR3 is TGTGCCAGCAGTCTAAGAGGCCCGAGTAGCTCCTATAATTCACCCCTCCACTTT. Residues: CASSLRGPSSSYNSPLHF.

The chain carries TRBV6-5 and TRBJ2-7, with TRBD2 matching over 8 bases. V shed 0 bases and J 6 bases; nucleotides not matched to a gene: 4. This CDR3 comprises 14 residues. Germline V lookup: CDR1 MNHEY, CDR2 SVGAGI. In DNA, the CDR3 is TGTGCCAGCAGTTACTCCGGACTAGCCGCCGAGCAGTACTTC. It is translated as CASSYSGLAAEQYF.

The chain employs TRBV11-3 and TRBJ2-1; 7 nucleotides align to TRBD2. Trimming cost V 5 bases and J 8 bases; bases outside gene matches: 6. Germline V gene sequence: CDR1 SGHNT, CDR2 YENEEA. The CDR3 runs to 13 residues. Written as DNA, the CDR3 is TGTGCCAGCAGCGATCGGACTAGTCATGAGCAGTTCTTC. Its translation is CASSDRTSHEQFF. Full variable domain (missing parts from reference TRBV11-3 and TRBJ2-1): EAGVVQSPRYKIIEKKQPVAFWCNPISGHNTLYWYLQNLGQGPELLIRYENEEAVDDSQLPKDRFSAERLKGVDSTLKIQPAELGDSAVYLCASSDRTSHEQFFGPGTRLTVL.

This clone was seen a single time. The junction and the germline gene differ at one end; a read error may be behind it. V gene TRBV15 combines with J gene TRBJ1-4; D remains ambiguous. The CDR3 extends over 12 amino acids. The germline CDR1 and CDR2 sequences are LNHNV and YYDKDF (reference sequence). The CDR3 spells CATGSLNEKLFF. The CDR3 DNA sequence: TGTGCCACCGGCAGCCTTAATGAAAAACTGTTTTTT.

V gene TRBV15 combines with J gene TRBJ2-1; the D gene is possibly TRBD2 (6 bases). V was shortened by 1 base and J by 7 bases, with 11 bases between the two germline ends. This CDR3 has 14 amino acids. Germline V gene lookup returns CDR1 LNHNV and CDR2 YYDKDF (reference sequence). The CDR3 sequence is CATSRGPGRNEQFF. The CDR3 DNA follows: TGTGCCACCAGCAGAGGACCGGGGAGGAATGAGCAGTTCTTC. Filled out from reference TRBV15 and TRBJ2-1, the complete variable domain reads DAMVIQNPRYQVTQFGKPVTLSCSQTLNHNVMYWYQQKSSQAPKLLFHYYDKDFNNEADTPDNFQSRRPNTSFCFLDIRSPGLGDTAMYLCATSRGPGRNEQFFGPGTRLTVL.

This clone is judged medium-sized. This chain uses TRBV5-6 with TRBJ2-1; D may be TRBD2 (6 bases). The germline CDR1 and CDR2 sequences are SGHDT and YYEEEE. The CDR3 has 13 residues. Deletions cut 3 bases from V and 6 bases from J, with 10 bases between. The DNA for the CDR3 is TGTGCCAGCAGCTGGGGGACTGTCAATGAGCAGTTCTTC. Its translation is CASSWGTVNEQFF.

The chain joins TRBV3-1 (or the pseudogene TRBV3-2) to TRBJ1-4; D is possibly TRBD1 (5 bases). The germline CDR1 and CDR2 sequences are LGHDT and YNNKEL (reference sequence). V was cut by 3 bases and J by 0 bases, with 14 bases left in between. The CDR3 runs to 17 residues. The CDR3 region is CASSQGEGKATNEKLFF. For the CDR3, the DNA is TGTGCCAGCAGCCAGGGGGAGGGGAAGGCAACTAATGAAAAACTGTTTTTT.

The J gene is TRBJ2-1, the V gene TRBV19; tentatively, D is TRBD1 (6 bases). The CDR3 has 16 residues. Germline V gene lookup returns CDR1 LNHDA and CDR2 SQIVND (reference sequence). Trimming left V 1 base short and J 5 bases short, with 15 bases between. CDR3 DNA: TGTGCCAGTAGTATAGTTGGTGGGGGCCGGAACAATGAGCAGTTCTTC. Translating gives CASSIVGGGRNNEQFF.

The CDR3, as DNA: TGTGCCAGCAGCCCCCAAGGGGGTGTAAACATTCAGTACTTC. Its protein product is CASSPQGGVNIQYF. V gene TRBV14 combines with J gene TRBJ2-4; a possible D gene is TRBD1 (6 bases). The CDR3 extends over 14 amino acids. With 4 bases removed from V and 6 bases from J, the gap between germline ends came to 13 bases. Germline assignment: CDR1 SGHDN and CDR2 FVKESK.

This clone was counted once. V and J are TRBV4-2 and TRBJ2-1, with D hard to call. This CDR3 comprises 13 residues. Trimming took 1 base from V and 10 from J, leaving 11 bases between them. From germline, CDR1 is LGHNA and CDR2 YNFKEQ. The CDR3 region is CASSQVVGPEQFF. DNA of the CDR3: TGTGCCAGCAGCCAAGTAGTTGGTCCCGAGCAGTTCTTC.

The chain combines TRBV24-1 with TRBJ1-2; D remains unclear. Germline CDR1 KGHDR, CDR2 SFDVKD. Trimming pared 4 bases from V and 4 bases from J, leaving 12 bases between. The CDR3 is made up of 14 amino acids. In DNA form, the CDR3 reads TGTGCCACCAGTGACCCTGACAAATTCTATGGCTACACCTTC. As protein: CATSDPDKFYGYTF.

The V call is TRBV7-9, the J call TRBJ2-2; D gene ambiguous. Between the trimmed V and J ends, which lost 5 bases and 5 bases, there was a span of 6 bases. The CDR3 runs 12 residues. Per germline, CDR1 SEHNR and CDR2 FQNEAQ (reference sequence). The CDR3 reads CASSLRTGELFF. The CDR3 DNA reads TGTGCCAGCAGCCTCCGGACCGGGGAGCTGTTTTTT.